The 3 T cell receptor beta chains reported below all come from one sample, sequenced in a study of CD4 T cells in relation to SARS-CoV-2 and coronaviruses. The assay was immunoSEQ multiplex PCR, and TCRdb's table has in-frame clones only and misses some. The sample shows tens of thousands of clones, about 70% of them seen only once. These receptors have no identified antigens. The unexposed donors gave CD4+ T cells in about 2010-2019, prior to COVID-19. After roughly ten days of culture, CD4+ T cells were isolated. Material for sequencing was CD4+ T cells from PBMCs, cultured in vitro. The receptors here all came from a human donor in good health.

J is TRBJ2-7 and V is TRBV4-3; D is unclear. The CDR3 length is 16 residues. Germline-derived CDR1 and CDR2 are LGHNA and YSLEER. Trimming removed 1 base from V and 2 bases from J, with 15 bases in between. The CDR3 nucleotides are TGCGCCAGCAGCCAAGGTTGGGGTCAGATCGCCTACGAGCAGTACTTC. As protein: CASSQGWGQIAYEQYF.

This sequence joins TRBV3-1 (or the pseudogene TRBV3-2) and TRBJ1-5; a possible D gene is TRBD1 (6 bases). The germline CDR1 and CDR2 sequences are LGHDT and YNNKEL (reference sequence). V was trimmed by 3 bases and J by 4 bases, leaving 13 bases between them. The CDR3 length is 15 residues. In DNA, the CDR3 is TGTGCCAGCAGCCAGGGAGGGAGGGGGAATCAGCCCCAGCATTTT. It specifies CASSQGGRGNQPQHF.

The chain has TRBV6-5 and TRBJ2-2; D unclear. V was clipped by 5 bases and J by 7 bases, with 14 bases between them. Germline-derived CDR1 and CDR2 are MNHEY and SVGAGI. CDR3 length: 14 residues. CDR3 bases: TGTGCCAGCAGTCCTTTGGGAAGTGGCGGGGAGCTGTTTTTT. Amino acid sequence: CASSPLGSGGELFF.